This TCR beta chain was profiled in a study of Ad26.COV2.S vaccination and SARS-CoV-2 variants. Trimming removed 5 bases at V and 7 bases at J, with 18 bases between. Germline CDR1 GTSNPN, CDR2 SVGIG (reference sequence). CDR3 length: 15 amino acids. The treatment was: some 20 received Ad26.COV2.S at low or high dose, single or two shots; roughly 5 received placebo; per-sample allocation not given. Samples were taken on day 63 after the first vaccine or placebo injection. Boston provided a donor who was an adult aged 18-55 years. The table came from immunoSEQ multiplex PCR; TCRdb's copy has only in-frame clones and leaves some out. This table has 300,000 to 400,000 clones, approximately 85% appearing once.

The sample here was peripheral blood, taken in a trial of Ad26.COV2.S vaccine versus placebo. This sequence was found in a person between 18 and 65 years old who received the Ad26.COV2.S COVID-19 vaccine or a placebo. The chain carries TRBV30 and TRBJ1-6, with a possible D match to TRBD1 (5 bases). The CDR3 nucleotides are TGTGCCTGGCACCTTCAGGGAGGGAACAATTCACCCCTCCACTTT. The encoded protein is CAWHLQGGNNSPLHF. Together with reference TRBV30 and TRBJ1-6, the CDR3 gives the full variable domain: SQTIHQWPATLVQPVGSPLSLECTVEGTSNPNLYWYRQAAGRGLQLLFYSVGIGQISSEVPQNLSASRPQDRQFILSSKKLLLSDSGFYLCAWHLQGGNNSPLHFGNGTRLTVT.